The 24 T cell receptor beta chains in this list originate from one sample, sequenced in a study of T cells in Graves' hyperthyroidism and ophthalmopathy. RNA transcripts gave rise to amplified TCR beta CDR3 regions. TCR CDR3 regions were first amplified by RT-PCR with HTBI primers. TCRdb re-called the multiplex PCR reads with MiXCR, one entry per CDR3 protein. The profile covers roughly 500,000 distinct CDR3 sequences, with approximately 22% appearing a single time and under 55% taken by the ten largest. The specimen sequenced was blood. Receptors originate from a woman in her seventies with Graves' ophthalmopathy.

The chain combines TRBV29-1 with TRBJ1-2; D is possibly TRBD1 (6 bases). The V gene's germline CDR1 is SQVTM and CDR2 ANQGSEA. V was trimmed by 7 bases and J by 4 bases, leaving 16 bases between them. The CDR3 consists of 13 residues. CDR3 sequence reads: CSADPGDLYGYTF. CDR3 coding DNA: TGCAGCGCAGACCCAGGGGACCTCTATGGCTACACCTTC.

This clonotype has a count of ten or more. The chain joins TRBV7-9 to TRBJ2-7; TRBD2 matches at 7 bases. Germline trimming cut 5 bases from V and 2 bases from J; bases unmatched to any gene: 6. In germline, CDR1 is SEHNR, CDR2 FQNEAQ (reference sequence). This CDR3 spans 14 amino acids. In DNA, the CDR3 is TGTGCCAGCAGCCCTGGGGGGGGTACCTACGAGCAGTACTTC. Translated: CASSPGGGTYEQYF.

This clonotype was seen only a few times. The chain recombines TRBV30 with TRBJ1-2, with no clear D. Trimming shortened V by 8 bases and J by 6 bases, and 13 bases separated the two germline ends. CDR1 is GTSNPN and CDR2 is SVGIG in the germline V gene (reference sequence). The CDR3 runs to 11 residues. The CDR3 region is CAGGPRNGYTF. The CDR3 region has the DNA TGTGCCGGCGGACCGAGGAATGGCTACACCTTC.

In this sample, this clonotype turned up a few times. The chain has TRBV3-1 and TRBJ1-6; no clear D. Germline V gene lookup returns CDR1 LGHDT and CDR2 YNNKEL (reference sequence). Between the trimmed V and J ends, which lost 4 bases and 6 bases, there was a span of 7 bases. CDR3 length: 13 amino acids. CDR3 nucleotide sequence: TGTGCCAGCAGCCGAAATTCTAATTCACCCCTCCACTTT. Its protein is CASSRNSNSPLHF.

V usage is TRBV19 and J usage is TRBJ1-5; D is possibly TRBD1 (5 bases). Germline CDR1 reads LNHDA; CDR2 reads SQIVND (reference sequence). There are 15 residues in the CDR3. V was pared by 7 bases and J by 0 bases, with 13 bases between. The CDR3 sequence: CASTTGTGSNQPQHF. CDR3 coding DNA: TGTGCCAGTACCACGGGGACGGGTAGCAATCAGCCCCAGCATTTT.

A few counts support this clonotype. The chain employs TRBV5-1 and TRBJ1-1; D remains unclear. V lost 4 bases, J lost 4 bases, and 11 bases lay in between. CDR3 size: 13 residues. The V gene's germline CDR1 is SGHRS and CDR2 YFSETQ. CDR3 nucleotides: TGCGCCAGCAGCCCCAGAAGGAGCACTGAAGCTTTCTTT. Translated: CASSPRRSTEAFF.

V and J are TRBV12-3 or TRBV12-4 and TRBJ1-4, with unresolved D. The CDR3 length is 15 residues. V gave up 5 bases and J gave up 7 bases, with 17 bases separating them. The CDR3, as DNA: TGTGCCAGCAGTCGGCGGGCAGGAGGTAGTGAAAAACTGTTTTTT. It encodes CASSRRAGGSEKLFF.

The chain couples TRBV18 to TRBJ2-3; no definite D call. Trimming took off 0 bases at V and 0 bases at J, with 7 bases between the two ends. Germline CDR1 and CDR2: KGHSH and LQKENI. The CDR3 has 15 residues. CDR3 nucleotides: TGTGCCAGCTCACCACCTCGGGCTAGCACAGATACGCAGTATTTT. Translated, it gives CASSPPRASTDTQYF. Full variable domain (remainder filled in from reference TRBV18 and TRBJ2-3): NAGVMQNPRHLVRRRGQEARLRCSPMKGHSHVYWYRQLPEEGLKFMVYLQKENIIDESGMPKERFSAEFPKEGPSILRIQQVVRGDSAAYFCASSPPRASTDTQYFGPGTRLTVL.

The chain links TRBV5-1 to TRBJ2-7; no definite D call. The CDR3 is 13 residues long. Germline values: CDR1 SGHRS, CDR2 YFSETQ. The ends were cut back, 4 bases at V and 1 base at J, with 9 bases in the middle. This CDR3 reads CASSPLGSYEQYF. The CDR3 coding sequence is TGCGCCAGCAGCCCATTGGGGTCCTACGAGCAGTACTTC.

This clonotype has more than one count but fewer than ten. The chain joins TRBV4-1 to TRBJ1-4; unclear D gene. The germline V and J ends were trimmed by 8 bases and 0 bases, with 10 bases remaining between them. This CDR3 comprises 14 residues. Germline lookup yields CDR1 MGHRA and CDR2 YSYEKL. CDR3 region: CASAGYPTNEKLFF. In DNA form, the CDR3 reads TGCGCCAGCGCGGGCTACCCAACTAATGAAAAACTGTTTTTT.

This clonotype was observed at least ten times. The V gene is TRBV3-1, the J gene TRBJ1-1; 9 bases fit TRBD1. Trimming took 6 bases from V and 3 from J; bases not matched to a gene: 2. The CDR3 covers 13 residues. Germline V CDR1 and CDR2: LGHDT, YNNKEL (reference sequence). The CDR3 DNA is TGTGCCAGCAGGGACAGGGGTGACACTGAAGCTTTCTTT. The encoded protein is CASRDRGDTEAFF. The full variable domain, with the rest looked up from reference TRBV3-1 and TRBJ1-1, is DTAVSQTPKYLVTQMGNDKSIKCEQNLGHDTMYWYKQDSKKFLKIMFSYNNKELIINETVPNRFSPKSPDKAHLNLHINSLELGDSAVYFCASRDRGDTEAFFGQGTRLTVV.

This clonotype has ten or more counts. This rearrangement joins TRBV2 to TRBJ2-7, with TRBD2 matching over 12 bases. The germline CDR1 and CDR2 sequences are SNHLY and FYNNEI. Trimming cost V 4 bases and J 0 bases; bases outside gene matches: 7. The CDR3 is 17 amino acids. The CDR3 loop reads CASSGLAGGPRSYEQYF. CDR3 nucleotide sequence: TGTGCCAGCAGTGGTCTAGCGGGAGGGCCCCGCTCCTACGAGCAGTACTTC.

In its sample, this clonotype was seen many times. The CDR3 protein is CASSRGTGWNTEAFF. CDR3 DNA sequence: TGTGCCAGCAGCCGAGGGACAGGATGGAACACTGAAGCTTTCTTT. The chain has TRBV28 and TRBJ1-1; 8 bases line up with TRBD1. The V segment lost 6 bases and the J segment 1 base; nucleotides outside the gene matches: 7. Germline assignment: CDR1 MDHEN and CDR2 SYDVKM. The CDR3 has 15 amino acids. The whole variable domain, remainder taken from reference TRBV28 and TRBJ1-1, is DVKVTQSSRYLVKRTGEKVFLECVQDMDHENMFWYRQDPGLGLRLIYFSYDVKMKEKGDIPEGYSVSREKKERFSLILESASTNQTSMYLCASSRGTGWNTEAFFGQGTRLTVV.

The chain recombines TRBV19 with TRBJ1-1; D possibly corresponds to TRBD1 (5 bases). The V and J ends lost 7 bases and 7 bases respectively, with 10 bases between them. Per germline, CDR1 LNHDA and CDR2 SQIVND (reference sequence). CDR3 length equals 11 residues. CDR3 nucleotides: TGTGCCAGTACCGGGAGGGGTGAAGCTTTCTTT. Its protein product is CASTGRGEAFF.

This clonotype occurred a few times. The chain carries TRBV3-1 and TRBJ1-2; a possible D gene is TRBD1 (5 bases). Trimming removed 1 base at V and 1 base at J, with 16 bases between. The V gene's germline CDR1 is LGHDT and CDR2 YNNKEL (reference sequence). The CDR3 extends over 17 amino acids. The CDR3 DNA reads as TGTGCCAGCAGCCAAGTCGGAAGGGGAAAGGGTAACTATGGCTACACCTTC. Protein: CASSQVGRGKGNYGYTF.

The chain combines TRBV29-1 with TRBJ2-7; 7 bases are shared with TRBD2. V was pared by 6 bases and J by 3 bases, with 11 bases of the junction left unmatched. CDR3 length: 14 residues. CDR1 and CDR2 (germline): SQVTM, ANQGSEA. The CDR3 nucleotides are TGCAGCGTCGTGACTAGCTTAGAATACTACGAGCAGTACTTC. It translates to CSVVTSLEYYEQYF.

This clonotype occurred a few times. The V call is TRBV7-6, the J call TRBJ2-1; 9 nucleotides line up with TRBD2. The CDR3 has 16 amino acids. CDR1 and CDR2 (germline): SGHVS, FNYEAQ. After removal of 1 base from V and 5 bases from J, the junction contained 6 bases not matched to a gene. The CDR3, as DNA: TGTGCCAGCAGCTTAGTTGGTCTAGCGGGGAACAATGAGCAGTTCTTC. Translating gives CASSLVGLAGNNEQFF.

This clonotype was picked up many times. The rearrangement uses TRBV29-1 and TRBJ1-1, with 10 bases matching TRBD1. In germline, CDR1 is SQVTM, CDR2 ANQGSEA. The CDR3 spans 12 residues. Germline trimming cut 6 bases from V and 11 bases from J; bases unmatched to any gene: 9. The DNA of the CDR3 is TGCAGCGTAGTGACAGGGGGCAGTTCGGCTTTCTTT. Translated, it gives CSVVTGGSSAFF.

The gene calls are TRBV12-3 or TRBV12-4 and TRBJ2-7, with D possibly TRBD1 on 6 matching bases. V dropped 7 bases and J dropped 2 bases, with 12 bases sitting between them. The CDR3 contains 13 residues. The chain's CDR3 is CASTLGATYEQYF. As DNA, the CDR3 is TGTGCCAGCACTCTGGGGGCCACCTACGAGCAGTACTTC.

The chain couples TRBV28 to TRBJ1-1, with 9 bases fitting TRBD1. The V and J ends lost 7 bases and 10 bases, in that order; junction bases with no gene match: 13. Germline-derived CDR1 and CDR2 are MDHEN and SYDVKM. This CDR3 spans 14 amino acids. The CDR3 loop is CASTLNPGQGPAFF. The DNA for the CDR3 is TGTGCCAGCACCTTGAACCCGGGACAGGGACCAGCTTTCTTT.

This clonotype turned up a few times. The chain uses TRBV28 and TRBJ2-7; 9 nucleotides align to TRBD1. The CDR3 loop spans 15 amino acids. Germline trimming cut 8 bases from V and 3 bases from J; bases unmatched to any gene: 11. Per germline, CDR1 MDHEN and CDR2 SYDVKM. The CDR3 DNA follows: TGTGCCAGCTCCCCACGGGAGACAGGGGGCTACGAGCAGTACTTC. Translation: CASSPRETGGYEQYF.

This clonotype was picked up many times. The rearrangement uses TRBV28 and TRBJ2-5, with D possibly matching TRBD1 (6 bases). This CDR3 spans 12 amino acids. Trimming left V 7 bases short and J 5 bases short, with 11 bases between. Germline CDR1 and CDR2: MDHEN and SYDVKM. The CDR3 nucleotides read TGTGCCAGCACCGAGGGGGTGGAGACCCAGTACTTC. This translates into CASTEGVETQYF.

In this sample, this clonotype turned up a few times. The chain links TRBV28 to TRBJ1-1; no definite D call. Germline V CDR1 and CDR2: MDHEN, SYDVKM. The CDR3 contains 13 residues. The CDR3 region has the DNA TGTGCTGCCAGAGTGGGGTTTTCCACTGAAGCTTTCTTT. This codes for CAARVGFSTEAFF.

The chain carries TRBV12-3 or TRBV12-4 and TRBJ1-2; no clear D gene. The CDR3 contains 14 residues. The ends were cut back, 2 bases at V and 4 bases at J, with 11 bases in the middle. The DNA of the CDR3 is TGTGCCAGCAGTTTAATGCCAGGCTCCTATGGCTACACCTTC. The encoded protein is CASSLMPGSYGYTF.